This paragraph reports one T cell receptor (beta chain). These data belong to a study of blood T cell repertoires in COVID-19. In the study overall: Specimens from acute and convalescent COVID-19 originated in the United States, Italy and Spain. T cells, B-cell-depleted T cells, or PBMCs supplied cDNA or gDNA.

As handled by the study authors: From reference gene primer amplification, estimates of nucleated cell counts were derived. TCRdb keeps only in-frame clones here, not all; method: immunoSEQ multiplex PCR. From that table come the V and J calls and clone size; the DNA was used to work out D and trimming. This table has 95,000 to 110,000 clones, about 80% appearing once. Specimen: peripheral blood. The TCR was taken from an elderly woman with active or convalescent COVID-19.

CDR3 in DNA: TGTGCCAGCAGCCTTGCGGGGGCGCGCAATCAGCCCCAGCATTTT. Its protein product is CASSLAGARNQPQHF. The chain combines TRBV11-2 with TRBJ1-5; D might be TRBD1 (6 bases). The germline gives CDR1 SGHAT, CDR2 FQNNGV. The CDR3 length is 15 residues. With 5 bases removed from V and 2 bases from J, the gap between germline ends came to 13 bases. Full variable domain (rest looked up from reference TRBV11-2 and TRBJ1-5): EAGVAQSPRYKIIEKRQSVAFWCNPISGHATLYWYQQILGQGPKLLIQFQNNGVVDDSQLPKDRFSAERLKGVDSTLKIQPAKLEDSAVYLCASSLAGARNQPQHFGDGTRLSIL.